Included here is one TCR beta chain sequence, with context. Germline assignment: CDR1 SGHTS and CDR2 YDEGEE. V lost 1 base and J 4 bases, leaving 15 bases between the germline ends. There are 15 residues in the CDR3. These data are taken from a study of T cell changes during pregnancy in multiple sclerosis. Some clones are missing from TCRdb's copy, which holds only in-frame ones; the method was immunoSEQ multiplex PCR. Found here are roughly 120,000 clones, about 94% of them singletons; the top ten hold roughly 6%. This clonotype was obtained from a female donor with multiple sclerosis, enrolled in a pregnancy study. The chain employs TRBV5-8 and TRBJ2-7; D gene ambiguous. The specimen comprised peripheral blood, sampled before pregnancy. CDR3 in DNA: TGTGCCAGCAGCTTGTCGGTCGGTCGGTTGTACGAGCAGTACTTC. This gives the protein CASSLSVGRLYEQYF. Filled out from reference TRBV5-8 and TRBJ2-7, the complete variable domain reads EAGVTQSPTHLIKTRGQQATLRCSPISGHTSVYWYQQALGLGLQFLLWYDEGEERNRGNFPPRFSGRQFPNYSSELNVNALELEDSALYLCASSLSVGRLYEQYFGPGTRLTVT.